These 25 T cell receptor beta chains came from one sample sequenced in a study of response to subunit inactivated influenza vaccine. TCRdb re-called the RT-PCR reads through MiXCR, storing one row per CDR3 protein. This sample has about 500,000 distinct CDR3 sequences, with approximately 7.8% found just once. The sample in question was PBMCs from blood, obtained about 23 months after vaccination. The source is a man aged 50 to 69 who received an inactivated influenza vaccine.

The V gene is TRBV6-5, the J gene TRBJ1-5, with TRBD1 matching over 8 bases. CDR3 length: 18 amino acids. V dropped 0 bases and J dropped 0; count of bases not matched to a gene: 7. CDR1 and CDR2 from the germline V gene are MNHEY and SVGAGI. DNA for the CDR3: TGTGCCAGCAGTTACTCGGGCAGGGGGCTATATAGCAATCAGCCCCAGCATTTT. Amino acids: CASSYSGRGLYSNQPQHF.

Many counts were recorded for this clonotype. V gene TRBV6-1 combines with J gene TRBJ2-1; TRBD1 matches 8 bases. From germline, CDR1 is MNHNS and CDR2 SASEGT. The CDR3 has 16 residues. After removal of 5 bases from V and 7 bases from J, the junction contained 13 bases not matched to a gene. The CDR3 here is CASSTPGQVGMNEQFF. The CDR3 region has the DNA TGTGCCAGCAGTACCCCGGGACAGGTTGGAATGAATGAGCAGTTCTTC.

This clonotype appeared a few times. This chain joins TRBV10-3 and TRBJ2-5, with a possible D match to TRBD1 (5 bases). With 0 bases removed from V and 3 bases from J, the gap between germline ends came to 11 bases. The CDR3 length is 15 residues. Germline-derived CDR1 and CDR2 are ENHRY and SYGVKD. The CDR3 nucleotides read TGTGCCATCAGTGAGTCAGGGGCAGTTGAAGAGACCCAGTACTTC. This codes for CAISESGAVEETQYF.

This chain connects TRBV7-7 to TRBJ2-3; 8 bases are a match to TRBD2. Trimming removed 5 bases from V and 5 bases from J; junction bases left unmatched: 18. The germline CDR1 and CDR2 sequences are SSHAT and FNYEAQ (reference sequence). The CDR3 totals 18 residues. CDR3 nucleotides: TGTGCCAGCAGCCTACTACCGTTGATGCAGCGGGAGCTAGATACGCAGTATTTT. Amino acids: CASSLLPLMQRELDTQYF.

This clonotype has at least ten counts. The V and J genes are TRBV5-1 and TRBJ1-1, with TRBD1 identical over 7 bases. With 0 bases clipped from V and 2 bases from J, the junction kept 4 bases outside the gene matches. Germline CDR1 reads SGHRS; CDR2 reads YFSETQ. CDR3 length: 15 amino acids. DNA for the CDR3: TGCGCCAGCAGCTTGGCGGGACAGACTAACACTGAAGCTTTCTTT. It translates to CASSLAGQTNTEAFF.

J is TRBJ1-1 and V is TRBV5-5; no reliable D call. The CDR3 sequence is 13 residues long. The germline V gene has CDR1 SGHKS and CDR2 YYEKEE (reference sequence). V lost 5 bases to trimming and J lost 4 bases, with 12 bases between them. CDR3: CASSIEPGTEAFF. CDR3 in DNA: TGTGCCAGCAGTATTGAACCGGGCACTGAAGCTTTCTTT. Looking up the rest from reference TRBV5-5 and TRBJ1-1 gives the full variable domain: DAGVTQSPTHLIKTRGQQVTLRCSPISGHKSVSWYQQVLGQGPQFIFQYYEKEERGRGNFPDRFSARQFPNYSSELNVNALLLGDSALYLCASSIEPGTEAFFGQGTRLTVV.

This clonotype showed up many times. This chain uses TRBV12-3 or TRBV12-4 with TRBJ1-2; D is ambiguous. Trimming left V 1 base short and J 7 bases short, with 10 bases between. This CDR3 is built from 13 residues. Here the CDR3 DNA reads TGTGCCAGCAGTTTAGAAGGGAGAACTGGCTACACCTTC. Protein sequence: CASSLEGRTGYTF.

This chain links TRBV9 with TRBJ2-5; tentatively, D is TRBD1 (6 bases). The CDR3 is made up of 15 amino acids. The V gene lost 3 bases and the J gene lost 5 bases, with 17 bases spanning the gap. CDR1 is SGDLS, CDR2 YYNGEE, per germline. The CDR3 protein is CASSAARGSGETQYF. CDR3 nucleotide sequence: TGTGCCAGCAGCGCGGCTAGGGGGAGTGGCGAGACCCAGTACTTC.

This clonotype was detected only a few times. The CDR3 region is CASSPTGTTNSPLHF. CDR3 DNA sequence: TGCGCCAGCAGCCCTACCGGGACAACAAATTCACCCCTCCACTTT. This rearrangement joins TRBV5-1 to TRBJ1-6; tentative D call: TRBD1 (6 bases). CDR1 and CDR2 from the germline V gene are SGHRS and YFSETQ. V was trimmed by 4 bases and J by 7 bases, leaving 15 bases between them. The CDR3 loop spans 15 amino acids.

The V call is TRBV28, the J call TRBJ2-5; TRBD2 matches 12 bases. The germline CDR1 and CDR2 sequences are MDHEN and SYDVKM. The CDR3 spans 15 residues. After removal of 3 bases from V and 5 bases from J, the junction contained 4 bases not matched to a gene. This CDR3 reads CASSFASGGAETQYF. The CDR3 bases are TGTGCCAGCAGTTTCGCTAGCGGGGGGGCGGAGACCCAGTACTTC.

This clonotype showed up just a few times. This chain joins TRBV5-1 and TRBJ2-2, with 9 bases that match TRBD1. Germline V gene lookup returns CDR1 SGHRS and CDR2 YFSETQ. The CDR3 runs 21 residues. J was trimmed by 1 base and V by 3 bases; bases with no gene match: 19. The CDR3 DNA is TGCGCCAGCAGCTCGTGGAAGCCGGGGACAGGGAGCAGCCAGAACACCGGGGAGCTGTTTTTT. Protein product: CASSSWKPGTGSSQNTGELFF.

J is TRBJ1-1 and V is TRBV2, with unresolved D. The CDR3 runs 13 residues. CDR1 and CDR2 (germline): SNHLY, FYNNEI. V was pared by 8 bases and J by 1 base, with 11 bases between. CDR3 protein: CASGGQRNTEAFF. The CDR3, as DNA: TGTGCCAGCGGTGGGCAGAGGAACACTGAAGCTTTCTTT.

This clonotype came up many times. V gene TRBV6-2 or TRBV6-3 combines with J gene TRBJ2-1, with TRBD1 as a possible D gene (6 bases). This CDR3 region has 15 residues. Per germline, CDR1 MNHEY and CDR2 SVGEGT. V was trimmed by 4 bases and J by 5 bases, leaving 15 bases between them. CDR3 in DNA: TGTGCCAGCAGTTGGGCTATGGGGGCCCACAATGAGCAGTTCTTC. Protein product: CASSWAMGAHNEQFF.

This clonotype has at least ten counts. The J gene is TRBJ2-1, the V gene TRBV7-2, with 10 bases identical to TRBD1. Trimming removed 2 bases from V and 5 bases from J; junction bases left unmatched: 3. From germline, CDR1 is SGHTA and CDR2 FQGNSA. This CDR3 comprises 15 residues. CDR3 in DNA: TGTGCCAGCAGCTTACAGGGACAGGGGAACAATGAGCAGTTCTTC. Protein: CASSLQGQGNNEQFF.

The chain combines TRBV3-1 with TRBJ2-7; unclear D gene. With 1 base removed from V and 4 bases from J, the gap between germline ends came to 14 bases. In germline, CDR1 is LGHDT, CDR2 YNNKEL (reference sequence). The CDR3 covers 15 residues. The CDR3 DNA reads TGTGCCAGCAGCCAAGTTGGCTCACCTCTATACGAGCAGTACTTC. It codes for CASSQVGSPLYEQYF.

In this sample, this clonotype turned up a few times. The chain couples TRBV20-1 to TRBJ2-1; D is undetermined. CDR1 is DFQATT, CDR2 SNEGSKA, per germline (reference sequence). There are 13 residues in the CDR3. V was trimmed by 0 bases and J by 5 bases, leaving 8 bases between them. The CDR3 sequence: CSAREARNNEQFF. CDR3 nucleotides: TGCAGTGCTAGAGAAGCGAGAAACAATGAGCAGTTCTTC.

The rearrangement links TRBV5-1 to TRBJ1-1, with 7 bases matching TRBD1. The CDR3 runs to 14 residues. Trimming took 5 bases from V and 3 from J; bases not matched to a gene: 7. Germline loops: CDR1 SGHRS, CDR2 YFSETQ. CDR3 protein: CASSIDRAHTEAFF. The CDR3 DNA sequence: TGCGCCAGCAGTATCGACAGGGCTCACACTGAAGCTTTCTTT.

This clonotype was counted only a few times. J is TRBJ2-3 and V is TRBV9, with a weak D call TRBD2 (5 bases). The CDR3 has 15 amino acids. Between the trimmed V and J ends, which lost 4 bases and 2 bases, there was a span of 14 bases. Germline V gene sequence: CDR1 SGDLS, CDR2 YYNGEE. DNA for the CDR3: TGTGCCAGCAGCCCTCCCCCCCTAGCCACAGATACGCAGTATTTT. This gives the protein CASSPPPLATDTQYF.

The CDR3 spells CASSNRDSYGYTF. The CDR3 region has the DNA TGTGCCAGCAGCAACCGGGACAGCTATGGCTACACCTTC. The chain combines TRBV7-2 with TRBJ1-2, with 7 bases lining up with TRBD1. The junction had 4 bases not matched to a gene; V was cut back by 5 bases and J by 4 bases. Per the germline V gene, CDR1 is SGHTA and CDR2 is FQGNSA. The CDR3 contains 13 residues.

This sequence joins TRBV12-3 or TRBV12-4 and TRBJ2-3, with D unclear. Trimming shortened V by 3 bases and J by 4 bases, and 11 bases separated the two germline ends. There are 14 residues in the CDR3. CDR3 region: CASSFGAFPDTQYF. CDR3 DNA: TGTGCCAGCAGTTTTGGAGCATTCCCAGATACGCAGTATTTT.

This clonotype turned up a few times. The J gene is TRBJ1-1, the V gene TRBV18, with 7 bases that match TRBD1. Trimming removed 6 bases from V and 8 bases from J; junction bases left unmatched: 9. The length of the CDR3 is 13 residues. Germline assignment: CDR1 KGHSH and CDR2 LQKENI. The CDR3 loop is CASSTNRGAEAFF. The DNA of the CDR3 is TGTGCCAGCTCTACTAACAGGGGAGCCGAAGCTTTCTTT.

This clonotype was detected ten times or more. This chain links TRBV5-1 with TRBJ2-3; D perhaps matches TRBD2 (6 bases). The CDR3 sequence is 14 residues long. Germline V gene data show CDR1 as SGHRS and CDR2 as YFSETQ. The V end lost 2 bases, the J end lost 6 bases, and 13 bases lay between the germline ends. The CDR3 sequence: CASSLAGGVDTQYF. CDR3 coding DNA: TGCGCCAGCAGCTTAGCGGGCGGCGTGGATACGCAGTATTTT.

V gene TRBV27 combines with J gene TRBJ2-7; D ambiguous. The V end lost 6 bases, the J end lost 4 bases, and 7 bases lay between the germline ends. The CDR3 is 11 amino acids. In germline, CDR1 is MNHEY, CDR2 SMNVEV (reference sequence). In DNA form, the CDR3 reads TGTGCCAGCAGAAAGGGATACGAGCAGTACTTC. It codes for CASRKGYEQYF.

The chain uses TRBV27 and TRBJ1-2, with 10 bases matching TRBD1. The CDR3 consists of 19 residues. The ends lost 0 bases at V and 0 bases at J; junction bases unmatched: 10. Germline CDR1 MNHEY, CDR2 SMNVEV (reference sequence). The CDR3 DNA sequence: TGTGCCAGCAGTTTATCGGCCTTCGACAGGGGGCCCGCTAACTATGGCTACACCTTC. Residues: CASSLSAFDRGPANYGYTF.

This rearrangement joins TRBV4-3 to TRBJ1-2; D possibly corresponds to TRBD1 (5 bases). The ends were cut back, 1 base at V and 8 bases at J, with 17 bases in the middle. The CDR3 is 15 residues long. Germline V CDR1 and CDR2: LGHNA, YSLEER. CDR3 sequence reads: CASSQVVGQRDGYTF. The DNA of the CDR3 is TGCGCCAGCAGCCAAGTGGTGGGGCAGAGGGACGGCTACACCTTC.